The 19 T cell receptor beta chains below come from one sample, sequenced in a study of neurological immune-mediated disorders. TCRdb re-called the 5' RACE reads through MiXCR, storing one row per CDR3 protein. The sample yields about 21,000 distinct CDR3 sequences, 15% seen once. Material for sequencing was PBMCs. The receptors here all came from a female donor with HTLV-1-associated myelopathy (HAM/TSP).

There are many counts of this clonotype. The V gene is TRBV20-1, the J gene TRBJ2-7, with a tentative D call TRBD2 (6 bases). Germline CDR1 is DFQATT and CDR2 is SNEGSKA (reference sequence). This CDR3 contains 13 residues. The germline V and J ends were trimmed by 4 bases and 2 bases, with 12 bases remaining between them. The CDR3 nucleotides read TGCAGTGCTAATGCGGGGACTCCCTACGAGCAGTACTTC. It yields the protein CSANAGTPYEQYF.

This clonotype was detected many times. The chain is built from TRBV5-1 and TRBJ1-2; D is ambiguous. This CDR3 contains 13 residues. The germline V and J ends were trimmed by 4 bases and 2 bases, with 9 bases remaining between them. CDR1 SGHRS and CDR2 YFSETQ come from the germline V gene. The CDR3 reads CASSTDGNYGYTF. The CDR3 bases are TGCGCCAGCAGCACCGACGGCAACTATGGCTACACCTTC. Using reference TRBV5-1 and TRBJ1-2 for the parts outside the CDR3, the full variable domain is KAGVTQTPRYLIKTRGQQVTLSCSPISGHRSVSWYQQTPGQGLQFLFEYFSETQRNKGNFPGRFSGRQFSNSRSEMNVSTLELGDSALYLCASSTDGNYGYTFGSGTRLTVV.

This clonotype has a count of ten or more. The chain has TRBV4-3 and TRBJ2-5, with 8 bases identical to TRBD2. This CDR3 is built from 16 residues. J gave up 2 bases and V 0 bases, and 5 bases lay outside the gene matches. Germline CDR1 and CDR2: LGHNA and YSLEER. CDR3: CASSQDWRGEQETQYF. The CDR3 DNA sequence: TGCGCCAGCAGCCAAGATTGGCGGGGGGAACAAGAGACCCAGTACTTC.

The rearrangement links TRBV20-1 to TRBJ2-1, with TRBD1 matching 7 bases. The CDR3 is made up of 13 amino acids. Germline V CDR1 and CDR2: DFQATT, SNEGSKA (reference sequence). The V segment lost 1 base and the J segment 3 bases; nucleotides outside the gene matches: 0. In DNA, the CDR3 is TGCAGTGCTAGAGGGGACAGCTACAATGAGCAGTTCTTC. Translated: CSARGDSYNEQFF.

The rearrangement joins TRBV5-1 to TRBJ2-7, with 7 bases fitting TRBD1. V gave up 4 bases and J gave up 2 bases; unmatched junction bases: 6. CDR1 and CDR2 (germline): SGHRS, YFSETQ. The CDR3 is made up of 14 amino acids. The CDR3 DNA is TGCGCCAGCAGCACAACAGGGGATCCCTACGAGCAGTACTTC. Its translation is CASSTTGDPYEQYF. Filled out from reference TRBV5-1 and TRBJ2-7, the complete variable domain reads KAGVTQTPRYLIKTRGQQVTLSCSPISGHRSVSWYQQTPGQGLQFLFEYFSETQRNKGNFPGRFSGRQFSNSRSEMNVSTLELGDSALYLCASSTTGDPYEQYFGPGTRLTVT.

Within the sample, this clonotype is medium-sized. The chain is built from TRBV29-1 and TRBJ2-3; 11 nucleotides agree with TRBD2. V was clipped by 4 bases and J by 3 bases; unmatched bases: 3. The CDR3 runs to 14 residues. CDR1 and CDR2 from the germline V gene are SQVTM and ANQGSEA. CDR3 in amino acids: CSVGLAGGTDTQYF. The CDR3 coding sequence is TGCAGCGTTGGGCTAGCGGGGGGTACAGATACGCAGTATTTT.

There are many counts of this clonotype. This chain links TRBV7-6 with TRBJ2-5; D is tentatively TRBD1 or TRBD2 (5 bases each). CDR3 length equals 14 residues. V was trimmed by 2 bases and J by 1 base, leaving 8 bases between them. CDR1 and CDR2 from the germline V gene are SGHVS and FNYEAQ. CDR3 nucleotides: TGTGCCAGCAGCTTACCGGGACCCCAAGAGACCCAGTACTTC. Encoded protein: CASSLPGPQETQYF.

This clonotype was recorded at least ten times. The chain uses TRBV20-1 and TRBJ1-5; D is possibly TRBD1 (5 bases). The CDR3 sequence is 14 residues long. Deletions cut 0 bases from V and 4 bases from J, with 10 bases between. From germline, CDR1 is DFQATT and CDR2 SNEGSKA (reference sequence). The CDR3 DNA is TGCAGTGCTAGAGATAGGGGAGGTAATCAGCCCCAGCATTTT. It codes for CSARDRGGNQPQHF.

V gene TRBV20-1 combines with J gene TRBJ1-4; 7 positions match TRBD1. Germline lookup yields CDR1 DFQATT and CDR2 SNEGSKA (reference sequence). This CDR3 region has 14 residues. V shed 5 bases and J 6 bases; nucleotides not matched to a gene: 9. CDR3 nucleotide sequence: TGCAGTGCTCTCGACAGGGAAGGGTATGAAAAACTGTTTTTT. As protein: CSALDREGYEKLFF.

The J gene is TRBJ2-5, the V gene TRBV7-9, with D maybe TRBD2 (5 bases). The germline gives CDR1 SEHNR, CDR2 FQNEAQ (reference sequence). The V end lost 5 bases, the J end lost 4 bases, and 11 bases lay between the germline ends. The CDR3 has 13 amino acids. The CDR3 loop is CASSPNRGETQYF. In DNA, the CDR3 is TGTGCCAGCAGCCCGAACCGGGGAGAGACCCAGTACTTC. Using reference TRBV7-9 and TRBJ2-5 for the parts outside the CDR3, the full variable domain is DTGVSQNPRHKITKRGQNVTFRCDPISEHNRLYWYRQTLGQGPEFLTYFQNEAQLEKSRLLSDRFSAERPKGSFSTLEIQRTEQGDSAMYLCASSPNRGETQYFGPGTRLLVL.

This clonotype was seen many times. CDR3 sequence (DNA): TGTGCCAGCAGCTTTTCTGGGACTAGCGGGGGGGCGTCCGGGGAGCTGTTTTTT. It encodes CASSFSGTSGGASGELFF. The chain has TRBV7-2 and TRBJ2-2; 16 bases are shared with TRBD2. This CDR3 is 18 amino acids long. J gave up 6 bases and V 3 bases, and 7 bases lay outside the gene matches. Per germline, CDR1 SGHTA and CDR2 FQGNSA. The whole variable domain, remainder taken from reference TRBV7-2 and TRBJ2-2, is GAGVSQSPSNKVTEKGKDVELRCDPISGHTALYWYRQSLGQGLEFLIYFQGNSAPDKSGLPSDRFSAERTGGSVSTLTIQRTQQEDSAVYLCASSFSGTSGGASGELFFGEGSRLTVL.

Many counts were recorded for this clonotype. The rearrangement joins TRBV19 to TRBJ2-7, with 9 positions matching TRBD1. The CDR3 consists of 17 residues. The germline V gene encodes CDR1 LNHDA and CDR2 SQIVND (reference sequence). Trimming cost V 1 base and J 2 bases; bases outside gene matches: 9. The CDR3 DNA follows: TGTGCCAGTAGTATAGCCGGGACAGGGTATCCCCCCTACGAGCAGTACTTC. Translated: CASSIAGTGYPPYEQYF.

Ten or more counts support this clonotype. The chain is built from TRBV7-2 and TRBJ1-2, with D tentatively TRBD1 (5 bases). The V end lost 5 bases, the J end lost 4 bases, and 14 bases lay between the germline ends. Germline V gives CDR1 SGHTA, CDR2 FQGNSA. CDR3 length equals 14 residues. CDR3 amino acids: CASSPRVGPYGYTF. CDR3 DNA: TGTGCCAGCAGCCCCCGGGTGGGACCCTATGGCTACACCTTC.

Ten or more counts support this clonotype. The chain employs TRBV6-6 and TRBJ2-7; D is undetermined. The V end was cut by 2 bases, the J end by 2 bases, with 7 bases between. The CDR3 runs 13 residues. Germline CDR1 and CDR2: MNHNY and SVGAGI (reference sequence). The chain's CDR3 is CASSYTWAYEQYF. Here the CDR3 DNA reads TGTGCCAGCAGTTACACGTGGGCCTACGAGCAGTACTTC.

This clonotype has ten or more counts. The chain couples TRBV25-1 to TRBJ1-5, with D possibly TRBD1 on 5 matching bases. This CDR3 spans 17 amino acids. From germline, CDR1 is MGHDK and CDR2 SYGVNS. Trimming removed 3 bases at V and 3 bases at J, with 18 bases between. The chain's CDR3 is CASSDDHRRGPNQPQHF. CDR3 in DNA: TGTGCCAGCAGTGACGACCATAGACGGGGCCCCAATCAGCCCCAGCATTTT.

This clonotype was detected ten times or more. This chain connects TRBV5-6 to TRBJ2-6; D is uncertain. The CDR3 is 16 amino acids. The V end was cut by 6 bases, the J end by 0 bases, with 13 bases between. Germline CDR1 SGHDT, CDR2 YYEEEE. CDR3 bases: TGTGCCAGCACCCCGCCCCAGATCTCTGGGGCCAACGTCCTGACTTTC. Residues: CASTPPQISGANVLTF.

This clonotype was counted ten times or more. CDR3 protein: CASSLVVGRSGEQFF. The CDR3 nucleotides read TGCGCCAGCAGCTTGGTGGTGGGACGGTCCGGTGAGCAGTTCTTC. The V gene is TRBV5-1, the J gene TRBJ2-1; D is possibly TRBD1 or TRBD2 (5 bases each). From germline, CDR1 is SGHRS and CDR2 YFSETQ. The CDR3 has 15 residues. V lost 0 bases to trimming and J lost 9 bases, with 16 bases between them.

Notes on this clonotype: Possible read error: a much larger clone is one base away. The CDR3 spells CAIQLLGTDTQYF. CDR3 in DNA: TGTGCCATCCAGCTCCTAGGGACAGATACGCAGTATTTT. The gene calls are TRBV6-1 and TRBJ2-3; D gene unclear. The CDR3 extends over 13 amino acids. The V end lost 10 bases, the J end lost 3 bases, and 14 bases lay between the germline ends. Germline V gives CDR1 MNHNS, CDR2 SASEGT.

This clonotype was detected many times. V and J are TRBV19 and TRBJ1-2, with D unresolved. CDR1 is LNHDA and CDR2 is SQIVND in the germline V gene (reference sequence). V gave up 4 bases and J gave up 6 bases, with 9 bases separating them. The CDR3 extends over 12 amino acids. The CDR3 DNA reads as TGTGCCAGTAGTACCCGCTCGGATGGCTACACCTTC. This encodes CASSTRSDGYTF.